A single sample is the source of the 11 T cell receptor beta chains below, sequenced in a study of shared clonotypes between healthy human individuals. Sequencing used immunoSEQ multiplex PCR; TCRdb keeps in-frame clones, though not all of them. The repertoire consists of 2 million to 2.5 million clones, with 90% to 95% occurring once and the leading ten covering 0.36%. Sequenced: naive CD4+ T cells from PBMCs. Indicated subset: CD45RA+ positively selected. All receptors derive from a man younger than 30 in good health. Some clones in this sample may be carry-over from other donors' samples.

Written as DNA, the CDR3 is TGTGCCAGTAAAACGGAGGGGGCGTGTGGCTACACCTTC. Protein product: CASKTEGACGYTF. The chain links TRBV28 to TRBJ1-2; 7 bases agree with TRBD1. The J segment lost 7 bases and the V segment lost 9 bases, leaving 11 bases of the junction unmatched. Germline V gives CDR1 MDHEN, CDR2 SYDVKM. The CDR3 loop spans 13 amino acids.

The rearrangement links TRBV11-3 to TRBJ1-5; D not resolved. Germline loops: CDR1 SGHNT, CDR2 YENEEA. V lost 8 bases to trimming and J lost 4 bases, with 15 bases between them. This CDR3 is 14 amino acids long. This chain's CDR3 is CASFAKNSNQPQHF. CDR3 DNA sequence: TGTGCCAGCTTCGCCAAGAACAGTAATCAGCCCCAGCATTTT.

For the CDR3, the DNA is TGTGCCAGCAGCTTAGCCTCGCCAGGGCTGGAGACCCAGTACTTC. Amino acid sequence: CASSLASPGLETQYF. The rearrangement joins TRBV7-9 to TRBJ2-5, with D perhaps matching TRBD1 (5 bases). Trimming stripped 0 bases from V and 5 bases from J, with 13 bases between. The CDR3 is made up of 15 amino acids. Germline CDR1 is SEHNR and CDR2 is FQNEAQ (reference sequence).

The chain employs TRBV5-1 and TRBJ2-1; 9 nucleotides align to TRBD2. The length of the CDR3 is 17 residues. V was pared by 1 base and J by 0 bases, with 5 bases of the junction left unmatched. CDR1 is SGHRS, CDR2 YFSETQ, per germline. Here the CDR3 DNA reads TGCGCCAGCAGCTTGTCGAGCGGGAGGACCTCCTACAATGAGCAGTTCTTC. Protein sequence: CASSLSSGRTSYNEQFF.

V gene TRBV5-1 combines with J gene TRBJ2-3; no definite D call. Deletions cut 0 bases from V and 2 bases from J, with 10 bases between. The CDR3 runs 15 residues. Germline loops: CDR1 SGHRS, CDR2 YFSETQ. CDR3 nucleotide sequence: TGCGCCAGCAGCTTGGCTGTTCAGTCCACAGATACGCAGTATTTT. It specifies CASSLAVQSTDTQYF.

The chain combines TRBV2 with TRBJ1-2; tentatively, D is TRBD1 (5 bases). V shed 9 bases and J shed 4 bases, with 18 bases lying between them. CDR1 and CDR2 from the germline V gene are SNHLY and FYNNEI. The length of the CDR3 is 14 residues. The CDR3 DNA sequence: TGTGCCAGTAACCACCCCGGGGGGACCTATGGCTACACCTTC. It codes for CASNHPGGTYGYTF. The full variable domain, in which reference TRBV2 and TRBJ1-2 provide the parts outside the CDR3, is EPEVTQTPSHQVTQMGQEVILRCVPISNHLYFYWYRQILGQKVEFLVSFYNNEISEKSEIFDDQFSVERPDGSNFTLKIRSTKLEDSAMYFCASNHPGGTYGYTFGSGTRLTVV.

The chain employs TRBV10-3 and TRBJ1-2, with 7 bases matching TRBD1. Germline V gene sequence: CDR1 ENHRY, CDR2 SYGVKD. The CDR3 extends over 14 amino acids. Trimming cost V 3 bases and J 8 bases; bases outside gene matches: 9. In nucleotides, the CDR3 is TGTGCCATCAGTGAAGGGCAGGGGGATCGAGGCTACACCTTC. This sequence encodes CAISEGQGDRGYTF.

CDR3 DNA sequence: TGTGCCACTGGACAGGGGGCTTCTGAAGCTTTCTTT. It codes for CATGQGASEAFF. The J gene is TRBJ1-1, the V gene TRBV6-5, with TRBD1 matching over 11 bases. The ends lost 10 bases at V and 6 bases at J; junction bases unmatched: 4. CDR1 is MNHEY, CDR2 SVGAGI, per germline. The CDR3 is made up of 12 amino acids.

This rearrangement joins TRBV28 to TRBJ1-1; D is possibly TRBD1 (5 bases). The V and J ends lost 2 bases and 6 bases respectively, with 13 bases between them. Germline CDR1 is MDHEN and CDR2 is SYDVKM. The CDR3 runs 14 residues. CDR3 nucleotides: TGTGCCAGCAGTTTAGCCAGGGTAAGCGCTGAAGCTTTCTTT. The encoded protein is CASSLARVSAEAFF.

This clone was recorded a few times. The gene calls are TRBV7-7 and TRBJ1-1; possible D gene TRBD1, 6 bases. This CDR3 has 13 amino acids. The V end lost 5 bases, the J end lost 0 bases, and 7 bases lay between the germline ends. CDR1 and CDR2 (germline): SSHAT, FNYEAQ (reference sequence). The CDR3 nucleotides read TGTGCCAGCAGCCGGACAGTGAACACTGAAGCTTTCTTT. Translation gives CASSRTVNTEAFF.

The rearrangement joins TRBV15 to TRBJ2-5; a possible D gene is TRBD2 (6 bases). Germline V gene data show CDR1 as LNHNV and CDR2 as YYDKDF (reference sequence). V shed 1 base and J shed 2 bases, with 17 bases lying between them. The CDR3 spans 17 residues. The CDR3 here is CATSRVFRGGAQETQYF. In DNA, the CDR3 is TGTGCCACCAGCAGAGTATTTCGTGGCGGGGCTCAAGAGACCCAGTACTTC. Supplemented by reference TRBV15 and TRBJ2-5, the full variable domain reads DAMVIQNPRYQVTQFGKPVTLSCSQTLNHNVMYWYQQKSSQAPKLLFHYYDKDFNNEADTPDNFQSRRPNTSFCFLDIRSPGLGDTAMYLCATSRVFRGGAQETQYFGPGTRLLVL.